This TCR beta chain emerged from a study of HIV-infected children after antiretroviral therapy interruption. This CDR3 has 13 residues. Trimming stripped 6 bases from V and 4 bases from J, with 12 bases between. Treatment here: PENTA 11 planned treatment interruption arm or continuous ART arm. Unique molecular identifiers were included in an RNA-based 3' RACE TCR library. Using its own MiXCR run on the 3' RACE reads, TCRdb lists one record per CDR3 protein. The repertoire has tens of thousands of distinct CDR3 sequences, roughly 4.5% of them found once; the top ten carry roughly 0.7%. The rearrangement links TRBV12-3 or TRBV12-4 to TRBJ1-2; D not resolved. The clonotype originates from a pool of human donors with HIV. The material was CD45RA+ CD4+ T cells from PBMCs, pooled from several time points, obtained from a donor given antiretroviral therapy, either interrupted or continuous. Subset specified: naive CD4+ CD45RA+ CD45RO- T cells. The CDR3 is CASSPPSFYGYTF. The CDR3 DNA is TGTGCCAGCAGCCCACCGTCATTCTATGGCTACACCTTC.